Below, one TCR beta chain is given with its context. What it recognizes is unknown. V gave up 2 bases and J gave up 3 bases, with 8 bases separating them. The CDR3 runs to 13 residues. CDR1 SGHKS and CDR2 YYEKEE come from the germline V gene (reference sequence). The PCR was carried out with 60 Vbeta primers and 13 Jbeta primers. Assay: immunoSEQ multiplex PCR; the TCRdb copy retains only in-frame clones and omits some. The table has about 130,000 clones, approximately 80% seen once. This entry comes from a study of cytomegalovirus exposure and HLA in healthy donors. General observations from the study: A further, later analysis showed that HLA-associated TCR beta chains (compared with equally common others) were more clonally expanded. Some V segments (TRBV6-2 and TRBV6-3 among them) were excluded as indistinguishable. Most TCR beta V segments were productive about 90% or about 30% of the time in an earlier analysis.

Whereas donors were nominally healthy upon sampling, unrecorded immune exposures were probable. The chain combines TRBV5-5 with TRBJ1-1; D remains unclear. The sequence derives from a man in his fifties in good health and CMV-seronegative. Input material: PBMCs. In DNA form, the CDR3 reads TGTGCCAGCAGCTTTGGGGAGGACACTGAAGCTTTCTTT. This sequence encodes CASSFGEDTEAFF.